This T cell receptor beta chain was sequenced for a study of graft-versus-host responses after intestinal transplantation. Study-level information: The transplants performed in recipients were multivisceral, liver-intestinal, or isolated intestinal. The recipients all started with anti-thymocyte globulin induction and then took tacrolimus and steroids for around three years.

Clones were sequenced by immunoSEQ multiplex PCR, and TCRdb holds only the in-frame ones, with some missing. This table has tens of thousands of clones, approximately 91% appearing once. Findings of the study overall: Early declines in HvG clones that occurred post-transplant were associated with peak circulating GvH clone levels.

Worth noting for this clone: Its target is not known.

The sequence derives from a human donor who was the organ donor for an intestinal transplant. Sequencing used unstimulated CD8+ T cells sorted from spleen or lymph node cells, obtained before transplant.

CDR3 DNA: TGTGCCAGCAGTGGATGGGCAGGGGCCCTGCCGGGCCGTTTCTACGAGCAGTACTTC. This sequence encodes CASSGWAGALPGRFYEQYF. The V and J genes are TRBV2 and TRBJ2-7; possibly TRBD1 for D (6 bases). From germline, CDR1 is SNHLY and CDR2 FYNNEI. Trimming stripped 4 bases from V and 3 bases from J, with 28 bases between. The CDR3 is 19 amino acids.